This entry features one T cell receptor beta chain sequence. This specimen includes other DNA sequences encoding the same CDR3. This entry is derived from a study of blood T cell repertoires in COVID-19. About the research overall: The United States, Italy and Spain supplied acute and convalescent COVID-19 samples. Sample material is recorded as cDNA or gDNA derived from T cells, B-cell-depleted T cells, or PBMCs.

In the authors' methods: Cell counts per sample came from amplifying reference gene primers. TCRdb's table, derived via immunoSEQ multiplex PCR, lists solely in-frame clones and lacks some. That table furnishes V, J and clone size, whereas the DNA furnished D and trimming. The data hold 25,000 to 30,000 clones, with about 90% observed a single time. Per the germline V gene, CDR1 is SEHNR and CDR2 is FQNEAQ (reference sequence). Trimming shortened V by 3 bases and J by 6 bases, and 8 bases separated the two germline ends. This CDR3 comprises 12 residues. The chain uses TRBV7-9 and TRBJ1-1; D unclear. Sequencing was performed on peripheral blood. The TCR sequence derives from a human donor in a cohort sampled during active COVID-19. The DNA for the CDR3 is TGTGCCAGCAGCTTGGGCGGGGCTGAAGCTTTCTTT. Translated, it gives CASSLGGAEAFF.